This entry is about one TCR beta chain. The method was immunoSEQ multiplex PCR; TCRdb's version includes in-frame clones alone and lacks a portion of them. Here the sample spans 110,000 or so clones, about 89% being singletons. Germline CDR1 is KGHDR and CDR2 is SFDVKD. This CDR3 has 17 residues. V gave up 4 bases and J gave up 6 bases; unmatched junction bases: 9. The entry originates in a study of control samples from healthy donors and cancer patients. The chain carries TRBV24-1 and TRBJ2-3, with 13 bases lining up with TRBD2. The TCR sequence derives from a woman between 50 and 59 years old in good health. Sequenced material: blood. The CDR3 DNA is TGTGCCACCAGTGACCATACACTAGCGGGGGGGCTCGATACGCAGTATTTT. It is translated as CATSDHTLAGGLDTQYF.